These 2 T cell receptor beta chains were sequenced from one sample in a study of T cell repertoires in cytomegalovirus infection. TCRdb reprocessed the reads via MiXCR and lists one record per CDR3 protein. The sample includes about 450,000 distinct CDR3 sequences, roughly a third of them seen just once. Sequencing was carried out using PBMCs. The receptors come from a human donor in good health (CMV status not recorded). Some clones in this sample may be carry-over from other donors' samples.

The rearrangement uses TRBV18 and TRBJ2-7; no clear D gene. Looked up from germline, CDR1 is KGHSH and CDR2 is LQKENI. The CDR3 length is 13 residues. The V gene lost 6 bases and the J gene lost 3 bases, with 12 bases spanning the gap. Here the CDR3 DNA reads TGTGCCAGCTCCCCGCGCAGTTACTACGAGCAGTACTTC. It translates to CASSPRSYYEQYF.

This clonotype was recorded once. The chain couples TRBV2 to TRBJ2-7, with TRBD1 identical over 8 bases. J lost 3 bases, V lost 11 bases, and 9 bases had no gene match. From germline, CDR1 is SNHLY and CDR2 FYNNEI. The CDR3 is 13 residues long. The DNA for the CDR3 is TGTGCCGCAACTCCTGGACAGGGCTACGAGCAGTACTTC. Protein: CAATPGQGYEQYF.